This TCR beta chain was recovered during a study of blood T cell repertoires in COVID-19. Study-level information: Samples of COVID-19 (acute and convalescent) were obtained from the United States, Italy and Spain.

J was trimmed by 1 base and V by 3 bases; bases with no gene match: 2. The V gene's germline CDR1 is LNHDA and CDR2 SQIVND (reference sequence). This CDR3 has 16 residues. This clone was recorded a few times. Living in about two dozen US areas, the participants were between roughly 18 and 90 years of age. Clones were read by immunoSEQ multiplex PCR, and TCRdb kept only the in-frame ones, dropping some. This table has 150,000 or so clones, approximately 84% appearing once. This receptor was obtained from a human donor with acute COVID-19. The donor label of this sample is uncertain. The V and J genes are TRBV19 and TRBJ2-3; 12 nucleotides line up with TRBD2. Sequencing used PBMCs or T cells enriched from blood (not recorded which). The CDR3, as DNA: TGTGCCAGTAGTATGACTAGCGGGGGAGGCACAGATACGCAGTATTTT. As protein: CASSMTSGGGTDTQYF.